This is a list of T cell receptor beta chains from one sample in a study of CD8 T cells in ankylosing spondylitis. Via MiXCR, TCRdb re-called the 5' RACE reads, giving one row per CDR3 protein. Of 200,000 to 250,000 distinct CDR3 sequences detected, around 17% appear once; the ten largest clones hold under 55%. The specimen was blood, either unsorted or a sorted T cell fraction (not recorded which). The receptor source for this set is a male donor with ankylosing spondylitis. CDR3s include the opening cysteine and the closing phenylalanine or tryptophan. The D gene is left open where the match is weak. Not all rows give a size; the values are once, few, many and, for expanded clones, a class.

V,size,J,D,DNA,CDR3
TRBV7-9,few,TRBJ2-1,TRBD1,TGTGCCAGCACCCATCCGGGACAGGGGACTGTGGATGAGCAGTTCTTC,CASTHPGQGTVDEQFF
TRBV29-1,few,TRBJ2-2,-,TGCAGCGTTGATGGGGGGACCGGGGAGCTGTTTTTT,CSVDGGTGELFF
TRBV7-2,-,TRBJ2-7,-,TGTGCCAGCAGCTTAGTGGCCAGCTCCTACGAGCAGTACTTC,CASSLVASSYEQYF
TRBV18,-,TRBJ1-1,TRBD1,TGTGCCAGCTCACCACCGGGACAGCCTTTGAACACTGAAGCTTTCTTT,CASSPPGQPLNTEAFF
TRBV14,-,TRBJ2-3,-,TGTGCCAGCAGCCAAGACCCAGCTCCCGATACGCAGTATTTT,CASSQDPAPDTQYF
TRBV29-1,-,TRBJ1-1,-,TGCAGCGCCGTGGGGGAGAACACTGAAGCTTTCTTT,CSAVGENTEAFF
TRBV12-3/TRBV12-4,few,TRBJ2-1,TRBD2,TGTGCCAGCAGTTTTGGAGCGGGAGGCAATGAGCAGTTCTTC,CASSFGAGGNEQFF
TRBV4-1,many,TRBJ2-1,-,TGCGCCAGCAGCCAAGAGTTAACCGTCCTGGGTGTCAATGAGCAGTTCTTC,CASSQELTVLGVNEQFF
TRBV28,-,TRBJ1-4,TRBD1,TGTGCCAGCAGTTCGGACAGGGGGCAAACAGAGGAGAATGAAAAACTGTTTTTT,CASSSDRGQTEENEKLFF
TRBV2,-,TRBJ1-5,TRBD1,TGTGCCAGCAGGGGGGGACAGGGAAATCAGCCCCAGCATTTT,CASRGGQGNQPQHF
TRBV7-9,few,TRBJ2-5,-,TGTGCCAGCAGCTTAGTGGGGGCTGGTACGGAGACCCAGTACTTC,CASSLVGAGTETQYF
TRBV3-1,-,TRBJ2-3,-,TGTGCCAGCAGCCAAGATGTAGGGATCACAGATACGCAGTATTTT,CASSQDVGITDTQYF
TRBV7-2,-,TRBJ2-3,-,TGTGCCAGCAGCCATGTTATCGGCGGCACAGATACGCAGTATTTT,CASSHVIGGTDTQYF
TRBV5-1,few,TRBJ2-1,TRBD2,TGCGCCAGCAGCTTGGAGGGGCGGGAGGTCGACAATGAGCAGTTCTTC,CASSLEGREVDNEQFF
TRBV5-6,-,TRBJ2-3,-,TGTGCCAGCAGCTCCGATCCGGTTGGGACAGATACGCAGTATTTT,CASSSDPVGTDTQYF
TRBV28,many,TRBJ2-5,-,TGTGCCAGCAGTTTAGGAGAGTACCAAGAGACCCAGTACTTC,CASSLGEYQETQYF
TRBV29-1,-,TRBJ2-2,TRBD2,TGCAGCGGTACCCCTAGCGGGAGGGCCCGAACCGGGGAGCTGTTTTTT,CSGTPSGRARTGELFF
TRBV11-2,-,TRBJ2-7,TRBD2,TGTGCCAGCAGCCCGGGACTAGCGGGAGTTGGCGAGCAGTACTTC,CASSPGLAGVGEQYF
TRBV3-1,-,TRBJ2-7,-,TGTGCCAGCAGCAGTCGTCCGTGGGACGAGCAGTACTTC,CASSSRPWDEQYF
TRBV28,-,TRBJ1-1,TRBD1,TGTGCCAGCAGGGGACAGGGCACTGAAGCTTTCTTT,CASRGQGTEAFF
TRBV28,few,TRBJ2-1,TRBD1,TGTGCCATCTCGGCCGGGACAGGTTTCAATGAGCAGTTCTTC,CAISAGTGFNEQFF
TRBV5-1,few,TRBJ2-3,-,TGCGCCAGCAGCCCACGTGTTGGGGATACGCAGTATTTT,CASSPRVGDTQYF
TRBV20-1,-,TRBJ1-5,TRBD1,TGCAGTGCCCAATCGGGACAGAGCAATCAGCCCCAGCATTTT,CSAQSGQSNQPQHF
TRBV7-8,few,TRBJ2-7,TRBD1,TGTGCCAGCAGCCGGACAGGGGCCTACGAGCAGTACTTC,CASSRTGAYEQYF
TRBV6-2/TRBV6-3,few,TRBJ1-1,-,TGTGCCAGCAGTGATTGGACGAACACTGAAGCTTTCTTT,CASSDWTNTEAFF
TRBV12-3/TRBV12-4,many,TRBJ2-5,TRBD2,TGTGCCAGCAGTCTGCTCCTAGCGGAAGAGACCCAGTACTTC,CASSLLLAEETQYF
TRBV2,-,TRBJ2-1,-,TGTGCCAGCGAAGGCGGATTATTCGATGAGCAGTTCTTC,CASEGGLFDEQFF
TRBV29-1,-,TRBJ2-7,-,TGCAGCGTTTTGGACAGCGACCGAATCTCCTACGAGCAGTACTTC,CSVLDSDRISYEQYF
TRBV7-9,once,TRBJ1-2,-,TGTGCCAGCAGCGTTGACCCGGGAAATGGCTACACCTTC,CASSVDPGNGYTF
TRBV27,-,TRBJ1-5,TRBD1,TGTGCCAGCAGGATGACAGGGGGCGTCCAGCCCCAGCATTTT,CASRMTGGVQPQHF
TRBV5-1,-,TRBJ1-1,-,TGCGCCAGCAGCTTGTGGGGGCCAAACACTGAAGCTTTCTTT,CASSLWGPNTEAFF
TRBV4-1,few,TRBJ2-7,TRBD2,TGCGCCAGCAGCCAAGATCCGGGACTAGCCTACGAGCAGTACTTC,CASSQDPGLAYEQYF
TRBV12-3/TRBV12-4,many,TRBJ1-2,TRBD1,TGTGCCAGCAGGACAGGGGACGGCTACACCTTC,CASRTGDGYTF
TRBV27,-,TRBJ2-1,-,TGTGCCAGCACCCTGGGGGGAGAGCAGTTCTTC,CASTLGGEQFF
TRBV11-2,-,TRBJ2-7,TRBD2,TGTGCCAGCAGCTTAGAGGGGGACTACTCCTACGAGCAGTACTTC,CASSLEGDYSYEQYF
TRBV7-6,-,TRBJ2-1,-,TGTGCCAGCAGCCCGAGGACGACCGGGAATGAGCAGTTCTTC,CASSPRTTGNEQFF
TRBV6-5,few,TRBJ2-1,-,TGTGCCAGCAGTTACTCGGTGGGGGCCGGCTCCTACAATGAGCAGTTCTTC,CASSYSVGAGSYNEQFF